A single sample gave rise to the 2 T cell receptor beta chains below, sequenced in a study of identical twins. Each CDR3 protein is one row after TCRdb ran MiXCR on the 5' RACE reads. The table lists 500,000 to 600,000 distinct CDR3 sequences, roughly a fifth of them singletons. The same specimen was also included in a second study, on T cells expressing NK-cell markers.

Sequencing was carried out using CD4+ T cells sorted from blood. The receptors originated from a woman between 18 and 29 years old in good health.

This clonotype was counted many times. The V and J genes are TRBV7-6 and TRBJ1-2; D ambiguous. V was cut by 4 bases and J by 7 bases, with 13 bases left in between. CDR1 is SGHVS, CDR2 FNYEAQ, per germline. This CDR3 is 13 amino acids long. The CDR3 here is CASSSRAASGYTF. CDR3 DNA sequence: TGTGCCAGCAGCTCCCGGGCAGCATCTGGCTACACCTTC.

In DNA, the CDR3 is TGTGCCAGCAGGGCGAGGGGCTCTGGGGCCAACGTCCTGACTTTC. Amino acid sequence: CASRARGSGANVLTF. This chain joins TRBV7-3 and TRBJ2-6; D possibly matches TRBD1 or TRBD2 (5 bases each). V was trimmed by 6 bases and J by 0 bases, leaving 9 bases between them. The CDR3 length is 15 residues. CDR1 SGHTA and CDR2 FQGTGA come from the germline V gene.